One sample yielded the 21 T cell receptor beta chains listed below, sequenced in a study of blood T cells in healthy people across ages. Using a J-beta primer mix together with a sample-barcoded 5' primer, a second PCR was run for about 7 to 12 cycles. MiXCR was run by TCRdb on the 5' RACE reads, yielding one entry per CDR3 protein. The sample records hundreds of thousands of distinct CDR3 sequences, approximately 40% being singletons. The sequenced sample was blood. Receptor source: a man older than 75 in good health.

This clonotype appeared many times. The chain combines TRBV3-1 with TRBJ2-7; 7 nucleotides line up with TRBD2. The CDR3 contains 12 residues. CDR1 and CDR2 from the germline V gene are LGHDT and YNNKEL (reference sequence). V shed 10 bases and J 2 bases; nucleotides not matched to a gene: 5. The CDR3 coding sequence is TGTGCCACCCGGGGAGGGGCCTACGAGCAGTACTTC. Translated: CATRGGAYEQYF.

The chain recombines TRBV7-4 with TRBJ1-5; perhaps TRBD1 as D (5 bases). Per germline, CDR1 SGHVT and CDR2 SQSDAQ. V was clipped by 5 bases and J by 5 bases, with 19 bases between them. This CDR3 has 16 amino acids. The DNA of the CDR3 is TGTGCCAGCAGCCCCATCATTAGGGGAAGTCATCAGCCCCAGCATTTT. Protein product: CASSPIIRGSHQPQHF.

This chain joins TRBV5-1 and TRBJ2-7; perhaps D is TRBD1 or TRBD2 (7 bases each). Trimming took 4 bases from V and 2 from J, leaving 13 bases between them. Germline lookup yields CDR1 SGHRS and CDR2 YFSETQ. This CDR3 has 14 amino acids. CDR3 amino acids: CASSGGDRPYEQYF. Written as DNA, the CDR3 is TGCGCCAGCAGCGGGGGGGACAGACCCTACGAGCAGTACTTC.

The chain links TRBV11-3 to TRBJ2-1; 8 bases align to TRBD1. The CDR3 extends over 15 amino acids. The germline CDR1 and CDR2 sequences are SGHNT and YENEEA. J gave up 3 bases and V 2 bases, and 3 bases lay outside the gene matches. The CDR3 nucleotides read TGTGCCAGCAGCTTAAGGACAGGGAACTACAATGAGCAGTTCTTC. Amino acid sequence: CASSLRTGNYNEQFF.

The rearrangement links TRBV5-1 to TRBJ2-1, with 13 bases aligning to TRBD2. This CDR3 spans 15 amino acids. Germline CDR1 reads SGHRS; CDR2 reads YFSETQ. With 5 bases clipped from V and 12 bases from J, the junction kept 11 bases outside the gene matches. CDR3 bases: TGCGCCAGCAGTCTCGGACTAGCGGGGGACTCGGGGCAGTTCTTC. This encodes CASSLGLAGDSGQFF.

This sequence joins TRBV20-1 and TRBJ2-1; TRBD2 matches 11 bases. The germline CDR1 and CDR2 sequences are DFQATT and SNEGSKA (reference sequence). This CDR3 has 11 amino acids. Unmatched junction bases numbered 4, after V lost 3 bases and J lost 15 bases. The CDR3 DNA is TGCAGTGCTAGCCTAGCGGGAGGCATGTTCTTC. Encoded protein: CSASLAGGMFF.

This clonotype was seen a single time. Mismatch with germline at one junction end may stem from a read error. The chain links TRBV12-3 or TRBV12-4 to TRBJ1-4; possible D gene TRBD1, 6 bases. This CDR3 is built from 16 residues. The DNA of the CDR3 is TGTACCAGCAGCCCTACCAACACAGGGTTAGATGAAAAACTGTTTTTT. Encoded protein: CTSSPTNTGLDEKLFF.

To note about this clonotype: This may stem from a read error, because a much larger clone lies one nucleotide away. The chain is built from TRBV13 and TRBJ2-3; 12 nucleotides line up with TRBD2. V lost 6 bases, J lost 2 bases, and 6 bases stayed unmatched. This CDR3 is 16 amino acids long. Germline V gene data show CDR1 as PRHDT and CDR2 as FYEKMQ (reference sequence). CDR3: CASRTSGSKVTDTQYF. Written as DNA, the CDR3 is TGTGCCAGCAGGACTAGCGGGAGTAAGGTCACAGATACGCAGTATTTT.

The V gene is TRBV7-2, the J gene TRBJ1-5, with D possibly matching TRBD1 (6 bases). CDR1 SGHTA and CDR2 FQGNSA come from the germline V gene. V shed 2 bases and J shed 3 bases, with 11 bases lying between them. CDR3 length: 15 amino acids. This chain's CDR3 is CASSLRGLNNQPQHF. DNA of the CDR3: TGTGCCAGCAGCTTACGGGGGCTAAACAATCAGCCCCAGCATTTT.

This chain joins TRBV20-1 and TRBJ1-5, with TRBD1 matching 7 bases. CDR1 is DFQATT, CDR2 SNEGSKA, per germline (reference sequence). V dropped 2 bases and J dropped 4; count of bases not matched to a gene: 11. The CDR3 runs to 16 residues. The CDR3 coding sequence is TGCAGTGCTAGACACAAGGGGGCTGCCGGGAATCAGCCCCAGCATTTT. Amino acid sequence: CSARHKGAAGNQPQHF.

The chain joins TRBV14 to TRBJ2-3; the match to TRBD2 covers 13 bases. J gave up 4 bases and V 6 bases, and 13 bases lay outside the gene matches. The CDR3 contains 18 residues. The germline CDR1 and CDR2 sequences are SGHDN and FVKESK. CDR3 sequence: CASSRTGTSGTWADTQYF. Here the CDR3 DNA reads TGTGCCAGCAGTCGGACCGGGACTAGCGGGACGTGGGCAGATACGCAGTATTTT.

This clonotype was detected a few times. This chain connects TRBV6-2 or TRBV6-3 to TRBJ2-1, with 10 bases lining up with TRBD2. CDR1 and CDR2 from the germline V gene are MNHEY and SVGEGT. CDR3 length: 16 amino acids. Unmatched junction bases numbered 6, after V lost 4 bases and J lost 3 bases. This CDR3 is CASSSSTSGYYNEQFF. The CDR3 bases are TGTGCCAGCAGTTCGTCGACTAGCGGGTACTACAATGAGCAGTTCTTC.

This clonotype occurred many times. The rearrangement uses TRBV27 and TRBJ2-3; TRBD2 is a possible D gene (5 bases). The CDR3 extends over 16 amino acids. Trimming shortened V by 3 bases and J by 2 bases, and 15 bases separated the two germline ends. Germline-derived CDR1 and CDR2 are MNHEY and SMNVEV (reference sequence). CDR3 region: CASSFSGGGITDTQYF. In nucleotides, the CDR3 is TGTGCCAGCAGTTTCTCTGGCGGAGGTATCACAGATACGCAGTATTTT.

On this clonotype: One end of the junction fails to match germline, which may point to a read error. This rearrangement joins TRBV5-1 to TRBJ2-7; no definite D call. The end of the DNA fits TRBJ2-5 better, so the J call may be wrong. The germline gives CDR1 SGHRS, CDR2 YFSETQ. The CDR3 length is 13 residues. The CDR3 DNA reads TGCGCCGGCAGCCTGGATTCTTGGGAGACCCAGTACTTC. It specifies CAGSLDSWETQYF.

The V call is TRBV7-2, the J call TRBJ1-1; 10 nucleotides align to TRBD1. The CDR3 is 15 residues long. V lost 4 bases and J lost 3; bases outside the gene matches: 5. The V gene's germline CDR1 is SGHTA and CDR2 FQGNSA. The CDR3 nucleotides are TGTGCCAGCAGCTCCCGACAGGGGGCCTACACTGAAGCTTTCTTT. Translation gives CASSSRQGAYTEAFF.

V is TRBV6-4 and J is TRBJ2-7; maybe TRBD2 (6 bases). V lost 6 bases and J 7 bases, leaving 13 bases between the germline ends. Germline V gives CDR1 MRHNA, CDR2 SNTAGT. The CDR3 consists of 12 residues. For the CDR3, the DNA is TGTGCCAGCAGGCCTAGGACTAATGAGCAGTACTTC. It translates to CASRPRTNEQYF.

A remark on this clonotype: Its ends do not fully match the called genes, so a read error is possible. CDR3 residues: CAGSLGVEAENYGYTF. The CDR3 DNA follows: TGCGCCGGCAGCTTGGGCGTGGAGGCGGAAAACTATGGCTACACCTTC. The V gene is TRBV5-1, the J gene TRBJ1-2; D is uncertain. The CDR3 spans 16 residues. In germline, CDR1 is SGHRS, CDR2 YFSETQ.

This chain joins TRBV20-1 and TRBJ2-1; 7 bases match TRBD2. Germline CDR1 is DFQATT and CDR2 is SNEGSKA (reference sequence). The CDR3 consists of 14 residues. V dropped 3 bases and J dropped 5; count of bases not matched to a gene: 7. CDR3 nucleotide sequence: TGCAGTGCTAGTCCCCGGGGGGACCACAATGAGCAGTTCTTC. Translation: CSASPRGDHNEQFF.

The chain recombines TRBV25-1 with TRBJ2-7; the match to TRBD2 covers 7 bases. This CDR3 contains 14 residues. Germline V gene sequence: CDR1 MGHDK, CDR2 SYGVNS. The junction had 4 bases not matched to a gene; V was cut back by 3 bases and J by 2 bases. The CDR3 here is CASSDRDYPYEQYF. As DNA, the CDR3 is TGTGCCAGCAGTGATCGGGACTATCCCTACGAGCAGTACTTC.

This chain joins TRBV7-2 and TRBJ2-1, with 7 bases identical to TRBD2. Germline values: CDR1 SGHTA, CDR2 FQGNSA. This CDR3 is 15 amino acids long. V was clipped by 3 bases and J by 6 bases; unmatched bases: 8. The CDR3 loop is CASSFGTNSINEQFF. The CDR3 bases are TGTGCCAGCAGCTTCGGGACTAACAGTATCAATGAGCAGTTCTTC.

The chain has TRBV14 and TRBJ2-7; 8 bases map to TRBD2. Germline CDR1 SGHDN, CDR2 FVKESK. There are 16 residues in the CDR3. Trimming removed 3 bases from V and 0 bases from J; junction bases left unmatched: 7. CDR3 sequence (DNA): TGTGCCAGCAGCCAGAGGTCCACTAGCGGCTCCTACGAGCAGTACTTC. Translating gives CASSQRSTSGSYEQYF.